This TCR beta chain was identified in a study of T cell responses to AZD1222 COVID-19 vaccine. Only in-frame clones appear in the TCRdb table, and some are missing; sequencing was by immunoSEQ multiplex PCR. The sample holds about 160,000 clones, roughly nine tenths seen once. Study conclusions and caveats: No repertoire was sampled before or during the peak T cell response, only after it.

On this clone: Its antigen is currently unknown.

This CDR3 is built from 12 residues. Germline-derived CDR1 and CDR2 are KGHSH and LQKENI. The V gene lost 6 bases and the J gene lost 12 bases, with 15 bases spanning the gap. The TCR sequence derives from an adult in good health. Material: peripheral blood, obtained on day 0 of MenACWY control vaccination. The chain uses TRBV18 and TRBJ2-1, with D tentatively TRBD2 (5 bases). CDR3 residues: CASSPVEEGQFF. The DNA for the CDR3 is TGTGCCAGCTCCCCCGTTGAAGAGGGGCAGTTCTTC. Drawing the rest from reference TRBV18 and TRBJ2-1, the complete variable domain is NAGVMQNPRHLVRRRGQEARLRCSPMKGHSHVYWYRQLPEEGLKFMVYLQKENIIDESGMPKERFSAEFPKEGPSILRIQQVVRGDSAAYFCASSPVEEGQFFGPGTRLTVL.